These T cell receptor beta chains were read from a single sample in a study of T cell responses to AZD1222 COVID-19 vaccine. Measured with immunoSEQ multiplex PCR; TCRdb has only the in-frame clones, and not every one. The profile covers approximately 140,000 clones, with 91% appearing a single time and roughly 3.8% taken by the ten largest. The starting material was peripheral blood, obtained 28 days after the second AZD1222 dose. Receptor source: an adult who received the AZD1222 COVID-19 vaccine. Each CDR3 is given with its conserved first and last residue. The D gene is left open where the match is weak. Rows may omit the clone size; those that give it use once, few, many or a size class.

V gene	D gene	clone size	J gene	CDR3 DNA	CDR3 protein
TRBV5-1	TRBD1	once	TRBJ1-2	TGCGCCAGCAGCATAAAGGGACAGGGCTATGGCTACACCTTC	CASSIKGQGYGYTF
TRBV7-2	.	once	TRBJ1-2	TGTGCCAGCAGCTTAGCCGGGGTTGGGGACTATGGCTACACCTTC	CASSLAGVGDYGYTF
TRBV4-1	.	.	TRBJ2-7	TGCGCCAGCAGCCAAGGGTTTCGCGGAGGTCTCGAGCAGTACTTC	CASSQGFRGGLEQYF
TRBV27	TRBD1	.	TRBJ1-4	TGTGCCAGCAGTTCCCAGGGGGCCGCTGGTGAAAAACTGTTTTTT	CASSSQGAAGEKLFF
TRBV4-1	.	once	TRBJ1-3	TGCGCCAGCAGCCAAACGTCGGGCTCGGGAAACACCATATATTTT	CASSQTSGSGNTIYF
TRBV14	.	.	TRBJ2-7	TGTGCCAGCAGCGTCCCAGGAACCTTATACGAGCAGTACTTC	CASSVPGTLYEQYF
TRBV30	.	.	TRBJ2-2	TGTGCCTGGACCTCGGGCGCGAACACCGGGGAGCTGTTTTTT	CAWTSGANTGELFF
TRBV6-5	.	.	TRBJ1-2	TGTGCCAGCAGTCGCCGATCAGAATATGGCTACACCTTC	CASSRRSEYGYTF
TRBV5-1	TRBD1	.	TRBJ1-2	TGCGCCAGCAGCCACGGACAGGGGCGACGTGATTATGGCTACACCTTC	CASSHGQGRRDYGYTF
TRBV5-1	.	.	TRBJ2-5	TGCGCCAGCAGCTTGGAAATGTTCGGAGAGACCCAGTACTTC	CASSLEMFGETQYF
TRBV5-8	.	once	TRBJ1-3	TGTGCCAGCAGCCCCAGGGTTTGGAACACCATATATTTT	CASSPRVWNTIYF